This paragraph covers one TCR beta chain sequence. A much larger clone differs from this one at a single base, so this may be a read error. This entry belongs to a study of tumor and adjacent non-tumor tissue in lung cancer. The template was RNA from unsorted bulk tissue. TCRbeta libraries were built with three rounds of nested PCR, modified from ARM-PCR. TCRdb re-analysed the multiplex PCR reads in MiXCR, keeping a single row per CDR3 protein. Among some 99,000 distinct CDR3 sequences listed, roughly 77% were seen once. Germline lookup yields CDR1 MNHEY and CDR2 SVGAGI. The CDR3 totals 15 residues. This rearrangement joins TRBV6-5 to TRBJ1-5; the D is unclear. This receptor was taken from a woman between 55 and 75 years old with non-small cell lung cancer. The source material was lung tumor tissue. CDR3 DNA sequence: TGTGTCAGCATGTCACGAGATCATAGCAATCAGCCCCAGCATTTT. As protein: CVSMSRDHSNQPQHF.